This is a list of T cell receptor beta chains from one sample in a study of CD8+CD57+ T cells in acquired aplastic anemia. TCRdb processed the reads anew with MiXCR; each CDR3 protein has one entry. Here the sample spans 260,000 or so distinct CDR3 sequences, approximately 45% being singletons. The sequencing sample was made of sorted CD4+, CD8+, or CD8+CD57+ T cells (not recorded which) from PBMCs. The receptor set was obtained from a human donor with aplastic anemia. Both conserved end residues are part of each CDR3. D genes are given only for firm matches. Clone sizes are given selectively: once, few, many, or a class where the clone is expanded.

>TRBJ1-2|TRBV7-2|few|.
CASSLGGDYGYTF
TGTGCCAGCAGCTTGGGCGGGGACTACGGCTACACCTTC
>TRBJ1-1|TRBV6-2/TRBV6-3|.|.
CASSHSPRGATEAFF
TGTGCCAGCAGTCACTCTCCCAGGGGTGCCACTGAAGCTTTCTTT
>TRBJ1-6|TRBV2|.|.
CASTPGRAHSPLHF
TGTGCCAGCACCCCAGGCAGGGCCCATTCACCCCTCCACTTT
>TRBJ2-1|TRBV7-2|.|TRBD2
CASRSSGGGDNEQFF
TGTGCCAGCAGATCTAGCGGGGGTGGAGACAATGAGCAGTTCTTC
>TRBJ2-2|TRBV29-1|many|TRBD1
CSVERGRTGGTGELFF
TGCAGCGTTGAAAGGGGTAGGACAGGGGGCACCGGGGAGCTGTTTTTT
>TRBJ2-1|TRBV6-1|.|.
CASSLSLQGVEQFF
TGTGCCAGCAGTTTATCGCTGCAGGGAGTTGAGCAGTTCTTC
>TRBJ2-2|TRBV19|.|.
CASGRGANAGELFF
TGTGCCAGTGGGCGGGGCGCGAACGCCGGGGAGCTGTTTTTT
>TRBJ2-1|TRBV20-1|.|.
CSASVGGYNEQFF
TGCAGTGCTAGCGTCGGGGGATACAATGAGCAGTTCTTC
>TRBJ2-1|TRBV7-6|.|.
CASSPFGSVSEQFF
TGTGCCAGCAGCCCCTTTGGGAGTGTCAGTGAGCAGTTCTTC
>TRBJ2-7|TRBV19|.|.
CASSLGTLAYEQYF
TGTGCCAGTAGTCTAGGGACATTAGCCTACGAGCAGTACTTC
>TRBJ2-3|TRBV7-9|many|TRBD2
CASSPGLASSDTQYF
TGTGCCAGCAGCCCGGGACTAGCTTCTTCAGATACGCAGTATTTT
>TRBJ2-7|TRBV30|.|TRBD1
CAWSTRQGYEQYF
TGTGCCTGGAGTACGCGACAGGGCTACGAGCAGTACTTC
>TRBJ2-7|TRBV10-3|many|.
CAISEAGAGAYEQYF
TGTGCCATCAGTGAAGCCGGGGCTGGAGCCTACGAGCAGTACTTC
>TRBJ2-7|TRBV28|few|.
CASSLISQPSYEQYF
TGTGCCAGCAGTTTAATTTCACAGCCCTCCTACGAGCAGTACTTC
>TRBJ2-7|TRBV29-1|many|TRBD2
CSVEQREGKVYEQYF
TGCAGCGTTGAACAGCGGGAGGGGAAGGTCTACGAGCAGTACTTC
>TRBJ2-6|TRBV15|.|.
CATSRETAGANVLTF
TGTGCCACCAGCAGAGAGACAGCTGGGGCCAACGTCCTGACTTTC
>TRBJ1-4|TRBV7-6|.|.
CASSYRADATNEKLFF
TGTGCCAGCAGCTATCGGGCAGACGCAACTAATGAAAAACTGTTTTTT
>TRBJ2-1|TRBV6-4|many|.
CASSDSERASYNEQFF
TGTGCCAGCAGTGACTCCGAGCGGGCATCCTACAATGAGCAGTTCTTC
>TRBJ2-1|TRBV27|.|TRBD2
CASSPMTSGSWYEQFF
TGTGCCAGCAGTCCGATGACTAGCGGGAGTTGGTATGAGCAGTTCTTC
>TRBJ1-2|TRBV9|many|TRBD1
CASSVDTGGYGYTF
TGTGCCAGCAGCGTAGATACAGGGGGCTACGGCTACACCTTC
>TRBJ2-2|TRBV12-5|many|TRBD1
CASGLSFRDRGYTGELFF
TGTGCTAGTGGTTTGTCTTTCCGGGACAGGGGTTACACCGGGGAGCTGTTTTTT
>TRBJ2-3|TRBV20-1|.|TRBD2
CSARGTSDGTDTQYF
TGCAGTGCTAGGGGGACTAGTGACGGCACAGATACGCAGTATTTT
>TRBJ1-6|TRBV11-2|.|.
CASRARGSPLHF
TGTGCCAGCAGAGCTAGGGGTTCACCCCTCCACTTT
>TRBJ1-2|TRBV19|once|.
CASSKPLAGSSYGYTF
TGTGCCAGTAGTAAGCCACTAGCGGGGAGCTCCTATGGCTACACCTTC
>TRBJ2-1|TRBV14|many|.
CASSQEGNEQFF
TGTGCCAGCAGCCAAGAAGGGAATGAGCAGTTCTTC
>TRBJ2-1|TRBV27|few|TRBD2
CASSTSGTYNEQFF
TGTGCCAGCAGCACTAGCGGAACCTACAATGAGCAGTTCTTC
>TRBJ2-3|TRBV10-3|few|.
CATGGGRAQYF
TGTGCCACAGGGGGAGGGAGGGCGCAGTATTTT
>TRBJ2-1|TRBV7-2|.|TRBD1
CASARTNRGDYNEQFF
TGTGCCTCGGCGCGGACAAACAGGGGTGACTACAATGAGCAGTTCTTC
>TRBJ2-5|TRBV7-9|many|.
CASSARGPNRETQYF
TGTGCCAGCAGCGCTCGGGGGCCCAATCGGGAGACCCAGTACTTC
>TRBJ2-2|TRBV19|many|.
CASRGYGSNTGELFF
TGTGCCAGTAGAGGGTACGGGTCGAACACCGGGGAGCTGTTTTTT
>TRBJ2-1|TRBV29-1|.|TRBD2
CSVGGGAKDTQFF
TGCAGCGTTGGCGGGGGGGCCAAAGATACGCAGTTCTTC
>TRBJ1-1|TRBV2|many|.
CASSAGQANTEAFF
TGTGCCAGCAGTGCGGGACAAGCGAACACTGAAGCTTTCTTT
>TRBJ2-7|TRBV2|.|.
CASSARSYEQYF
TGTGCCAGCAGTGCTCGGTCCTACGAGCAGTACTTC
>TRBJ1-4|TRBV7-9|few|TRBD1
CASSFQGVREKLFF
TGTGCCAGCAGCTTCCAGGGGGTGCGGGAAAAACTGTTTTTT